This TCR beta chain is from a study of T cell responses to AZD1222 COVID-19 vaccine. CDR3 length: 17 residues. Between the trimmed V and J ends, which lost 3 bases and 1 base, there was a span of 15 bases. The germline gives CDR1 SEHNR, CDR2 FQNEAQ (reference sequence). Sequenced by immunoSEQ multiplex PCR; TCRdb stores in-frame clones only, minus some. The table lists more than 70,000 clones, 85% to 90% of them singletons. The V call is TRBV7-9, the J call TRBJ1-4, with a tentative D call TRBD1 (5 bases). This clonotype was sampled from an adult who received the AZD1222 COVID-19 vaccine. Sequenced material: peripheral blood, taken 28 days after the second AZD1222 dose. CDR3 amino acids: CASSFGGFGVTNEKLFF. CDR3 bases: TGTGCCAGCAGCTTTGGGGGGTTTGGAGTAACTAATGAAAAACTGTTTTTT.